Given below is one T cell receptor beta chain in context. This sample is part of a study of OX40 agonist ivuxolimab in advanced cancers. Whole-study context: All patients had ivuxolimab intravenously every 2 weeks at 0.01 to 10 mg/kg. Dose-escalation patients had hepatocellular carcinoma, melanoma, renal cell or head and neck cancer. Three patients, one with hepatocellular carcinoma and two with cutaneous melanoma, responded partially.

Assay used: immunoSEQ multiplex PCR; TCRdb lists only in-frame clones, some missing. Of under 40,000 clones in the sample, about four fifths were seen once. This CDR3 comprises 14 residues. Germline-derived CDR1 and CDR2 are SGHRS and YFSETQ. V lost 3 bases and J lost 5; bases outside the gene matches: 6. The sample in question was CD4+ or CD8+ T cells sorted from blood, obtained in a trial of the OX40 agonist ivuxolimab. The chain employs TRBV5-1 and TRBJ1-1, with 8 bases aligning to TRBD1. This receptor was identified in an adult with an advanced solid tumor such as melanoma, head and neck, liver or kidney cancer. CDR3 coding DNA: TGCGCCAGCAGCTCCGGACAGGGACGGACTGAAGCTTTCTTT. The encoded protein is CASSSGQGRTEAFF.